The rows below give T cell receptor beta chains drawn from one sample of a study of T-cell reconstitution after alpha-beta-depleted transplantation in children. Via MiXCR, TCRdb re-called the PCR reads, giving one row per CDR3 protein. The sample has about 980,000 distinct CDR3 sequences; about 26% are singletons. Sequenced material: PBMCs, mostly from graft donor cells, taken 360 days after TCRalphabeta/CD19-depleted stem cell transplant. These TCRs come from a boy less than two years old who had a stem cell transplant for SCID, so the T cells may come from the graft donor. CDR3s include the opening cysteine and the closing phenylalanine or tryptophan. The D gene is left open where the match is weak. For some rows the clone size is stated as once, few or many, or as a class when expanded; others skip it.

cdr3_nt	cdr3_aa	d_call	clone_size	v_call	j_call
TGTGCCAGCAGCTTCCTAGCGGGGGAATACACAGATACGCAGTATTTT	CASSFLAGEYTDTQYF	TRBD2	few	TRBV7-6	TRBJ2-3
TGTGCCAGCAGCCCTCAGGGGAGGAAAAATTCACCCCTCCACTTT	CASSPQGRKNSPLHF	.	.	TRBV12-3/TRBV12-4	TRBJ1-6
TGTGCCAGCAGCCCCCGACAGCTTCGAAACACCGGGGAGCTGTTTTTT	CASSPRQLRNTGELFF	.	.	TRBV11-2	TRBJ2-2
TGTGCCAGCAGCTTGGAGGTCCCCTACAATGAGCAGTTCTTC	CASSLEVPYNEQFF	.	few	TRBV5-8	TRBJ2-1
TGTGCCAGCAGCAGGGCAGCTGGGGCCAACGTCCTGACTTTC	CASSRAAGANVLTF	.	.	TRBV28	TRBJ2-6
TGTGCCAGCAGTTTTGGGGACAGGGTCCAAGAGACCCAGTACTTC	CASSFGDRVQETQYF	TRBD1	.	TRBV28	TRBJ2-5
TGTGCCACCAGCAGAGATCGATCTGGGGGCTATGGCTACACCTTC	CATSRDRSGGYGYTF	.	few	TRBV15	TRBJ1-2
TGTGCCAGCAGTTTCTGGAGTGATACGCAGTATTTT	CASSFWSDTQYF	.	once	TRBV28	TRBJ2-3
TGTGCCAGCTCACCACCAGGTCCTTTTAGGGTCGATACGCAGTATTTT	CASSPPGPFRVDTQYF	.	.	TRBV18	TRBJ2-3
TGTGCTAGTGGTTTAGGGGGCGACTATGGCTACACCTTC	CASGLGGDYGYTF	TRBD1	.	TRBV12-5	TRBJ1-2
TGTGCCAGTAAGCCGGGGGGCAATCAGCCCCAGCATTTT	CASKPGGNQPQHF	.	.	TRBV19	TRBJ1-5
TGTGCCAGCAGCTTAACTGGGGGGCCTAAGGTTGAGCAGTTCTTC	CASSLTGGPKVEQFF	.	few	TRBV7-3	TRBJ2-1
TGTGCCAGCAGTTTATCCGGGATGTCTAATGAGCAGTTCTTC	CASSLSGMSNEQFF	.	many	TRBV28	TRBJ2-1
TGTGCCAGCAGCCCACGACAGGGGTGGGAGACCCAGTACTTC	CASSPRQGWETQYF	TRBD1	few	TRBV9	TRBJ2-5
TGTGCCAGCAGTTTGGTATCGAAAAGGGACCCACCCGAGCAGTACTTC	CASSLVSKRDPPEQYF	.	.	TRBV12-3/TRBV12-4	TRBJ2-7
TGTGCCAGCAGTTACCATCTAGCACCGACTAGCACAGATACGCAGTATTTT	CASSYHLAPTSTDTQYF	.	few	TRBV6-5	TRBJ2-3
TGTGCCAGTAGCTCCTCCCGCCCGGGACGCACCGGGGAGCTGTTTTTT	CASSSSRPGRTGELFF	.	.	TRBV28	TRBJ2-2
TGTGCCAGCAGTTCCCTCCGAGGGACAGGGCGAACCTACGAGCAGTACTTC	CASSSLRGTGRTYEQYF	TRBD1	few	TRBV6-2/TRBV6-3	TRBJ2-7
TGTGCCAGCCGAAGTTGGGACCCACCTGAAGCTTTCTTT	CASRSWDPPEAFF	.	few	TRBV12-3/TRBV12-4	TRBJ1-1
TGCGCCAGCAGCCAAGGAGACAGGTCCTACAATGAGCAGTTCTTC	CASSQGDRSYNEQFF	.	few	TRBV4-1	TRBJ2-1